This TCR beta chain was profiled in a study of CD8 T cells in ankylosing spondylitis. Remarks on this clonotype: Antigen unknown.

MiXCR, applied by TCRdb to the 5' RACE reads, yields one record per CDR3 protein. The data contain 200,000 to 250,000 distinct CDR3 sequences, about 18% of them singletons. Findings and limits, study-wide: Significantly higher representation of disease-linked clones was reported for matched ankylosing spondylitis synovial fluid. About 8 highly homologous variants made up a TCR beta motif, and this motif appeared characteristic of ankylosing spondylitis blood. Disease-linked clones proved CD8+ and comparatively uncommon in peripheral blood.

The CDR3 contains 13 residues. V shed 7 bases and J shed 7 bases, with 12 bases lying between them. Germline-derived CDR1 and CDR2 are SGHRS and YFSETQ. The sequencing sample was made of blood, either unsorted or a sorted T cell fraction (not recorded which). The chain is built from TRBV5-1 and TRBJ1-6, with a possible D match to TRBD1 (5 bases). The TCR originated in a male donor with ankylosing spondylitis. CDR3 DNA: TGCGCCAGCTTGACAGAATTAAATTCACCCCTCCACTTT. Its protein product is CASLTELNSPLHF.